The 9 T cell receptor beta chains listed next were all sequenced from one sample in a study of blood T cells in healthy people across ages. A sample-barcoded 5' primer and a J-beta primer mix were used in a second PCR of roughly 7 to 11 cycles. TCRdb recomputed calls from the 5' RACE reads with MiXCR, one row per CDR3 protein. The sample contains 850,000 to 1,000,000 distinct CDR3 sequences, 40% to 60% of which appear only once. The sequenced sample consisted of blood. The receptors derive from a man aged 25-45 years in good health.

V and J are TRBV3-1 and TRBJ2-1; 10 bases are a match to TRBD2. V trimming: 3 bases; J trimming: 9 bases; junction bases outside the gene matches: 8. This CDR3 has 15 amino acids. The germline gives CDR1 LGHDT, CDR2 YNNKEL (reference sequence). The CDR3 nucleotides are TGTGCCAGCAGCCACCCCCTAGCGGGGGACGGTGAGCAGTTCTTC. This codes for CASSHPLAGDGEQFF.

The CDR3 nucleotides are TGCAGCGTTGGGCAGGGCACAATCTACGAGCAGTACTTC. Translation: CSVGQGTIYEQYF. The V and J genes are TRBV29-1 and TRBJ2-7; perhaps TRBD1 as D (5 bases). Deletions cut 4 bases from V and 3 bases from J, with 13 bases between. Germline CDR1 is SQVTM and CDR2 is ANQGSEA. This CDR3 has 13 residues.

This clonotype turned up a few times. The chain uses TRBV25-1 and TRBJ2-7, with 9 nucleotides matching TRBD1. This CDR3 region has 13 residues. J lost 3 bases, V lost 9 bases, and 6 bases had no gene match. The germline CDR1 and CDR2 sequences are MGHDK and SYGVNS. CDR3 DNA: TGTGCCAGTTCGGGACAGGGAAACTACGAGCAGTACTTC. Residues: CASSGQGNYEQYF.

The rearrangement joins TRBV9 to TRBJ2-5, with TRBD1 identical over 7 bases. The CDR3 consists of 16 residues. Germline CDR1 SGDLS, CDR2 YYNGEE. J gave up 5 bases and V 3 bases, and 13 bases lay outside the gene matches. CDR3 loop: CASSAYNSLQGETQYF. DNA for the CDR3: TGTGCCAGCAGCGCCTATAATTCCTTACAGGGGGAGACCCAGTACTTC.

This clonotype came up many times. Here the CDR3 DNA reads TGCGGCACGAGTAGCGGGACCTACGAGCAGTACTTC. Its translation is CGTSSGTYEQYF. This chain links TRBV20-1 with TRBJ2-7; 8 positions agree with TRBD2. Per germline, CDR1 DFQATT and CDR2 SNEGSKA (reference sequence). The CDR3 extends over 12 amino acids.

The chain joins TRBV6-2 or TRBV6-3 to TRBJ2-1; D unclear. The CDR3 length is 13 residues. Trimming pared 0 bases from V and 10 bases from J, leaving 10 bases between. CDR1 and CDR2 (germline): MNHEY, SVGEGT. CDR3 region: CASSYSGLREQFF. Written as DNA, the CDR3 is TGTGCCAGCAGTTACTCGGGGTTGAGGGAGCAGTTCTTC.

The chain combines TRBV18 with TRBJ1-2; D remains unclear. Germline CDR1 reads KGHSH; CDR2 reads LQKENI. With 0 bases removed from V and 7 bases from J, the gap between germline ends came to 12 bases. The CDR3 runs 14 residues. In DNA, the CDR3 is TGTGCCAGCTCACCACCTGAGCGGTTTGGTGGCTACACCTTC. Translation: CASSPPERFGGYTF.

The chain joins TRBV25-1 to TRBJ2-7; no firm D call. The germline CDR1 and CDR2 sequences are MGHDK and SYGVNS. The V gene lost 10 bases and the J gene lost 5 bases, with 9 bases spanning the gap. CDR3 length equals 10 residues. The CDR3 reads CATLADEQYF. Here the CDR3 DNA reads TGTGCCACCCTGGCCGACGAGCAGTACTTC.

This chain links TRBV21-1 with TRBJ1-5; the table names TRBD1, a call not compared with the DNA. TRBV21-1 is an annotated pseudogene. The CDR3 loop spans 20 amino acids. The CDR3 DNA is TGTGCCAGCAGCAAAGAAACAGTTGGGACAGGGGGCTGGTGCAATCAGCCCCAGCATTTT. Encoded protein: CASSKETVGTGGWCNQPQHF.